The text below deals with one T cell receptor beta chain. With V trimmed by 2 bases and J by 3 bases, 0 bases remained unmatched. Germline CDR1 is MNHEY and CDR2 is SMNVEV (reference sequence). CDR3 length: 13 amino acids. TCRdb's copy holds only in-frame clones and misses some; the assay was immunoSEQ multiplex PCR. The table lists 200,000 to 300,000 clones, around nine tenths of them singletons. This sample is drawn from a study of blood T cell repertoires in COVID-19. For the study at large: Samples taken during acute and convalescent COVID-19 were collected in the United States, Italy and Spain. T cells, B-cell-depleted T cells, or PBMCs provided the cDNA or gDNA that served as material.

Sequencing was performed on peripheral blood. The source is a woman aged 60-70 years with COVID-19, enrolled during active disease. This chain links TRBV27 with TRBJ2-7, with 8 bases fitting TRBD2. The CDR3 nucleotides are TGTGCCAGCAGTTTAGCGGGAGGCTACGAGCAGTACTTC. Residues: CASSLAGGYEQYF.